This T cell receptor (beta chain) stems from a study of cytomegalovirus exposure and HLA in healthy donors (dated by TCRdb to 2016 to 2017). Regarding the research as a whole: According to an earlier analysis of several hundred of the donors, some 180 million T cells yielded roughly 110 million unique TCR beta sequences and 276 Gb of sequence data. Approximately 300 gigabases of sequencing data and 75 million to 85 million unique TCR sequences made up an early release that covered fewer than 650 HLA-typed donors. Of the 398 genotyped donors, 75% to 85% were placed in the genetic ancestry cluster associated with self-reported Caucasian donors. The study was designed to test whether signatures of past pathogen exposure could be identified by cataloging public T cell receptors. The study used immunosequencing to profile the T cell repertoires of approximately 640 subjects and linked those repertoires to cytomegalovirus serostatus. Besides the first cohort of roughly 700 subjects, a separate validation cohort made up of 120 different subjects was used. The study combined high-throughput TCR immunosequencing, statistical association of individual TCRs with disease status, and machine learning to predict cytomegalovirus infection status. A later analysis re-analyzed previously published TCR beta repertoires from 666 donors and added high-resolution HLA genotyping to study TCR occurrence patterns. Rather than using new phenotypic data, the later analysis identified candidate immune exposures from TCR beta sequences and from how often those sequences occurred across donors. An earlier analysis of approximately 580 of the donors used high-throughput TCR beta sequencing to judge whether each TCR beta V gene segment behaved as functional or pseudogenic. Donor age, sex, ethnicity and CMV serostatus were collected together with the repertoire data. Genome-wide SNP genotypes for about 55% of the roughly 670 donors were used in a later genetic analysis, which treated that subset as a discovery cohort. Every repertoire in the discovery cohort had been generated on one and the same sequencing platform. HLA typing included class I and class II loci at four-digit resolution. Typing coverage differed by locus: A, B, C, DRB1 and DQB1 were typed in roughly 620-630 donors, DQA1 in around 500, DPA1 in 600 to 610, and DPB1 in roughly 470. About five DR-DQ haplotypes were treated as single units for association and clustering because of strong linkage in the cohort. Across approximately 400 genotyped donors of the cohort, an average of about 220,000 unique TCR beta nucleotide sequences per donor were sequenced, and roughly 17% of those sequences were non-productive.

The germline V gene sets CDR1 to LGHNA and CDR2 to YSLEER. Compared with germline, V lacks 2 bases and J lacks 4 bases; bases without a gene match: 6. The cysteine opens and the phenylalanine closes a CDR3 of 16 amino acids. The sequence is cut down to CDR3 DNA, 48 bases in frame from base 1. The investigation overall reported the following: When HLA alleles, especially DR and DQ, strongly co-occurred, TCR associations were difficult to assign to individual alleles. The authors suggested that the approach could potentially be extended to other disease states and immunological phenotypes. In an earlier analysis of approximately 600 of the donors, most TCR beta V segments were observed in productive rearrangements about 87% or about 30% of the time, broadly matching IMGT annotations. The 87-base-pair reads could not distinguish some IMGT-functional V segments, including TRBV6-2 and TRBV6-3, so those segments were excluded. In a later analysis, HLA-associated TCR beta chains were found to be more clonally expanded and to have lower generation probabilities than equally common non-associated chains. Across donors, most TCR sequences were observed very rarely, whereas some public TCRs were present in many individuals. In vitro tests confirmed that three of the cytomegalovirus-associated TCR beta chains recognize cytomegalovirus antigens. The presence/absence analyses assumed that sequencing depth was roughly uniform across donors, and that assumption may not be true. In a later analysis, TCR association rates were found to vary across HLA loci, with the most associated TCRs seen for DRB1 alleles and the fewest for HLA-C alleles. Only TCR beta chains were sequenced in this cohort, and the absence of alpha or paired-chain data limited detectable features. A group of highly shared sequence variants was considered likely to be a technical artifact of the sequencing pipeline. HLA typing was unavailable for some donors at each locus, so association tests used only the typed subset. Specific HLA alleles were associated with roughly 16,000 TCR beta sequences at a false discovery rate of 0.05 in a later analysis. An association between a missense DCLRE1C variant and V-gene and J-gene trimming of TCR beta chains was found in a later genetic analysis and replicated in an independent cohort. Correlated functional status among segregating V segments might be attributable to linkage disequilibrium, but an unknown experimental factor could not be ruled out. A further reported finding was that TCR beta sequences accurately predicted the HLA-A and HLA-B alleles for most subjects in the first cohort. The classifier was reported to diagnose cytomegalovirus status with high specificity and sensitivity in both the original and validation cohorts. The study listed 164 TCR beta chains as associated with cytomegalovirus. A later analysis found that most CMV-associated TCR beta chains appeared HLA-restricted, with HLA associations seemingly driven largely by CMV exposure. Because counts were too low, roughly 17 rarely observed V segments, including chromosome 9 orphons, were left out of the earlier analysis of 587 of the donors. Several of the top co-occurrence clusters appeared to be linked to parvovirus B19, influenza, CMV and Epstein-Barr virus, according to a later analysis. According to a later genetic analysis, donors in an Asian-associated ancestry cluster had fewer N-insertions in productive TCRs than the roughly 700-donor mean. For the cohort, immune exposure information was limited to CMV serostatus.

The cohort was made up of about 670 healthy bone marrow donors. All cohort members were sampled while nominally healthy, although unrecorded immune exposures were likely present. The donor was CMV seropositive and was included in the group of approximately 300 seropositive cohort members. Every donor gave a peripheral blood sample, and the peripheral blood mononuclear cells from that sample were used for TCR beta sequencing. Genomic DNA extraction from the blood cell samples was performed with the Qiagen DNeasy Blood Extraction Kit. The library was obtained by the immunoSEQ multiplex PCR assay. A mixture of 60 forward primers for TCR Vbeta segments and 13 reverse primers for TCR Jbeta segments was used in the multiplex PCR. The CDR3 region of rearranged TCR beta genes was amplified from genomic DNA with a multiplex PCR assay. The amplified TCR beta libraries were sequenced on the Illumina HiSeq System as 87-base-pair reads. The paper's processing steps were these. A later analysis tallied 75 million to 95 million unique TCR beta chains across the 650 to 750 repertoires, and some 10 million of those chains were shared by two or more donors. Raw reads were error-corrected and collapsed into unique sequences by a nearest-neighbor algorithm in which closely related sequences were merged to remove PCR and sequencing errors. To assign V, D and J gene segments, CDR3 sequences were aligned to IMGT reference sequences. For a sequence to be retained, a match of at least six nucleotides was required to both a V gene segment and a J gene segment. Rearrangements were called productive when the CDR3 lacked stop codons and stayed in frame with V and J; all others were non-productive. Following IMGT convention, CDR3 was defined as the stretch from the second conserved V-encoded cysteine to the conserved J-encoded phenylalanine. In an earlier analysis of more than 550 of the donors, sequences lacking an unambiguous match to a single V gene segment were excluded. In an earlier analysis of 587 of the donors, a V segment was called functional when productive rearrangements were above 56.7%, and segregating when the standard deviation between donors exceeded 5%. A statistical classification framework was built to diagnose cytomegalovirus status from the catalog of TCR beta chain sequences. In a later analysis, TCR nucleotide sequences were compared against IMGT/GENE-DB human TR gene sequences so that V and J genes could be assigned. The TCRdist pipeline was used in a later analysis to assign CDR3 sequences and most-parsimonious VDJ recombination scenarios. In a later analysis, each TCR beta chain was defined by its CDR3 amino acid sequence together with its V-gene family, and reads without a unique V-gene family were excluded. To address suspected cross-contamination and a sequencing artifact, a later analysis removed around 600 highly shared, low-generation-probability nucleotide sequences. For each public chain, a later analysis derived a clonal expansion index from normalized ranks of inferred template counts within each repertoire. Generation probabilities in a later analysis came from a VDJ recombination model fitted to out-of-frame rearrangements, and those results were checked against IGoR. In a later analysis, TCR-TCR, TCR-HLA and TCR-CMV co-occurrence was scored with hypergeometric tests, and a repertoire-size bias correction was applied to TCR pairs. In a later analysis, false discovery rates were estimated by permuting HLA or CMV assignments 20 times. In a later analysis, co-occurring TCRs were grouped with DBSCAN, and TCRdist sequence similarity was added when clustering was performed within HLA-allele-positive subsets. Co-occurrence clustering excluded repertoires with fewer than 30,000 or more than 120,000 public chains, plus five with anomalous nucleotide sharing. As stored in TCRdb, this immuneACCESS dataset retains in-frame rearrangements with V and J assigned. A fraction of the clones does not appear; measured against another copy, unresolved V genes explain less than half of the discrepancy, and the remainder lacks a known reason. D and trimming come from the DNA, and the V and J calls and clone size come from that table. The sample table holds tens of thousands of clones, of which roughly 75% were seen once. Of the sample, about 6.8% is held by the ten largest clones.

This clone was observed a single time. No antigen is known for it. Base qualities are missing; no much larger clone stands one base away. Sample: PBMCs. The clonotype comes from a man aged 25 to 45 in good health and CMV-seropositive. Recombination linked TRBV4-3 to TRBJ2-1, and 9 bases in between align with TRBD1. The CDR3 reads as follows: CASSQNRDRAYNEQFF. Here is the DNA: TGCGCCAGCAGCCAAAACCGGGACAGGGCTTACAATGAGCAGTTCTTC.